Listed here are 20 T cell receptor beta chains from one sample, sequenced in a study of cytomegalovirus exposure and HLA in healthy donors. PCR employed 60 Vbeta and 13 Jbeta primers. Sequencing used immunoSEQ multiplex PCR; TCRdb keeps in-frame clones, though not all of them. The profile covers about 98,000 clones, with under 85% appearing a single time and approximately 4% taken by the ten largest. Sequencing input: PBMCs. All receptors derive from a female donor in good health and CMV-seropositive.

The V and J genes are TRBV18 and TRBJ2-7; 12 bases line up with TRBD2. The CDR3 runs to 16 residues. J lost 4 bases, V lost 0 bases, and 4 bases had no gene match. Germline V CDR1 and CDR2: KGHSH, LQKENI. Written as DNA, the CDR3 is TGTGCCAGCTCACCACCGGTGACTAGCGGGAGTTACGAGCAGTACTTC. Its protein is CASSPPVTSGSYEQYF.

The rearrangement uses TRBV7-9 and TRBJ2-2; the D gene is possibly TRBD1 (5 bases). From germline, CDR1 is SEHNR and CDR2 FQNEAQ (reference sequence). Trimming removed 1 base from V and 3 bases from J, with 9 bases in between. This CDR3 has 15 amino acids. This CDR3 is CASSLGLGDTGELFF. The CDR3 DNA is TGTGCCAGCAGCTTAGGGCTAGGGGACACCGGGGAGCTGTTTTTT.

CDR3 region: CASNSGGIYYNEQFF. CDR3 in DNA: TGTGCCAGCAATAGCGGGGGGATCTACTACAATGAGCAGTTCTTC. This chain joins TRBV6-6 and TRBJ2-1; 10 bases agree with TRBD2. This CDR3 comprises 15 residues. Germline CDR1 MNHNY, CDR2 SVGAGI (reference sequence). J lost 3 bases, V lost 7 bases, and 6 bases had no gene match.

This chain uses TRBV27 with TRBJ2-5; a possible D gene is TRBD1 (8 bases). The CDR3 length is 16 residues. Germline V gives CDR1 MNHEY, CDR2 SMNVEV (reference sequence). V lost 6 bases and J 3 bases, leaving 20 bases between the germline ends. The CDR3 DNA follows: TGTGCCAGCAGCCCCGCTTATACAGGGGGGGAAGAGACCCAGTACTTC. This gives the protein CASSPAYTGGEETQYF.

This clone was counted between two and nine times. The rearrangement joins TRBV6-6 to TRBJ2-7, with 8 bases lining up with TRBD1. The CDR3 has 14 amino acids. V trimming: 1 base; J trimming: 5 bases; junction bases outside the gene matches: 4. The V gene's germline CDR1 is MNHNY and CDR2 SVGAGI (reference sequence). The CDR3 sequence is CASSYLQGVDEQYF. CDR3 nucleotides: TGTGCCAGCAGTTACTTACAGGGGGTTGACGAGCAGTACTTC.

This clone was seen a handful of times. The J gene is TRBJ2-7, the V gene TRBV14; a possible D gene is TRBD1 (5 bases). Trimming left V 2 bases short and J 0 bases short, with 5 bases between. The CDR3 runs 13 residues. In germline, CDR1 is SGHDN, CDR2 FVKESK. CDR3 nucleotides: TGTGCCAGCAGCCAAAGGGGCTCCTACGAGCAGTACTTC. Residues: CASSQRGSYEQYF. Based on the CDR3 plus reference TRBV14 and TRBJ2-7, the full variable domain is EAGVTQFPSHSVIEKGQTVTLRCDPISGHDNLYWYRRVMGKEIKFLLHFVKESKQDESGMPNNRFLAERTGGTYSTLKVQPAELEDSGVYFCASSQRGSYEQYFGPGTRLTVT.

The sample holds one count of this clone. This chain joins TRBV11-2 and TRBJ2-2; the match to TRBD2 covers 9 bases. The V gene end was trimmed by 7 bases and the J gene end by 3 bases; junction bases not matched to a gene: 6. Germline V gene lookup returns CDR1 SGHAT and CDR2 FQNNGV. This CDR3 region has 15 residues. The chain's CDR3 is CASNRLAVDTGELFF. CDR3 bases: TGTGCCAGCAACCGACTAGCGGTCGACACCGGGGAGCTGTTTTTT.

The CDR3 bases are TGTGCCAGCAGCGCCACAGGGGGGGGTGAGCAGTACTTC. Amino acid sequence: CASSATGGGEQYF. The chain has TRBV7-3 and TRBJ2-7, with a weak D call TRBD1 (8 bases). The CDR3 loop spans 13 amino acids. Trimming took off 5 bases at V and 7 bases at J, with 15 bases between the two ends. The germline gives CDR1 SGHTA, CDR2 FQGTGA.

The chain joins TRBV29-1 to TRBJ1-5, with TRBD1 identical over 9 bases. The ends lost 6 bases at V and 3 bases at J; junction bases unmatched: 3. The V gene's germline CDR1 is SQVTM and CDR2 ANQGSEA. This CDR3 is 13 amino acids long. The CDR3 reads CSVGDRVNQPQHF. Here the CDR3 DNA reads TGCAGCGTCGGGGACAGGGTCAATCAGCCCCAGCATTTT.

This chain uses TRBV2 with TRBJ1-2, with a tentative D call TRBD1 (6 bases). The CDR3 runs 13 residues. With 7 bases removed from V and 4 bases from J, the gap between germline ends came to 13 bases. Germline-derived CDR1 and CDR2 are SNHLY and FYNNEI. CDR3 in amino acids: CASIRQAIYGYTF. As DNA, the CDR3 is TGTGCCAGCATTCGACAGGCTATCTATGGCTACACCTTC.

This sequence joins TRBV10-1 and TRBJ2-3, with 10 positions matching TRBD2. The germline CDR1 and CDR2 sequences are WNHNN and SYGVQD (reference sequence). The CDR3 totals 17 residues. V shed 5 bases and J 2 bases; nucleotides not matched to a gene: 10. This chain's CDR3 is CASSPLPSGSNTDTQYF. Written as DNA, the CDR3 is TGCGCCAGCAGTCCACTCCCTAGCGGGAGTAACACAGATACGCAGTATTTT.

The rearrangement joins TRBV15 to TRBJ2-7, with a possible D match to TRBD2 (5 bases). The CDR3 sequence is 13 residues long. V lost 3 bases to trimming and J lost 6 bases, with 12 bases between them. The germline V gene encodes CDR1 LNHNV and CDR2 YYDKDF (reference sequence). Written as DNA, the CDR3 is TGTGCCACCAGCAGGAACTCGGGATCCGAGCAGTACTTC. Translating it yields CATSRNSGSEQYF.

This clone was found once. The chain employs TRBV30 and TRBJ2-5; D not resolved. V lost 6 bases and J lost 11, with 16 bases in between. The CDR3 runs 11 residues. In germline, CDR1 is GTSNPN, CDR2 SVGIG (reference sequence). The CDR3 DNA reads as TGTGCCTGTGTAGCCACGGAGAGGCAGTACTTC. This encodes CACVATERQYF.

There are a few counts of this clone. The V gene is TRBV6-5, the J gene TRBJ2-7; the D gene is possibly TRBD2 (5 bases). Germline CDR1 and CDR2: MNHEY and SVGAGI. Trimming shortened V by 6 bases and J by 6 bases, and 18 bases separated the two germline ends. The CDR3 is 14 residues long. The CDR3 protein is CASSRGLEVSEQYF. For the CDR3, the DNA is TGTGCCAGCAGCCGCGGACTGGAAGTAAGCGAGCAGTACTTC.

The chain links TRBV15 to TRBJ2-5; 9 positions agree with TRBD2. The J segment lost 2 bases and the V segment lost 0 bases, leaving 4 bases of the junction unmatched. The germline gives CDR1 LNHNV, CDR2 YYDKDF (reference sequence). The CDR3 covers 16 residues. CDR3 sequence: CATSRDLAGSQETQYF. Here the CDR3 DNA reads TGTGCCACCAGCAGAGATCTAGCGGGGTCTCAAGAGACCCAGTACTTC.

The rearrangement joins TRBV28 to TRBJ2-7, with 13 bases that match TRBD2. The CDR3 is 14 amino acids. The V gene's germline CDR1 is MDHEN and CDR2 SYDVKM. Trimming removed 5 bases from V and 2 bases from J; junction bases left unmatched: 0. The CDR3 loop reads CASSGTSGTYEQYF. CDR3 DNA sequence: TGTGCCAGCAGTGGGACTAGCGGGACCTACGAGCAGTACTTC.

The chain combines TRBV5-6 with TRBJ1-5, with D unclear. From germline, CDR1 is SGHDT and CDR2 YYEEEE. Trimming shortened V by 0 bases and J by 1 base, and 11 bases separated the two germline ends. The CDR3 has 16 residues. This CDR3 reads CASSLDGGLSNQPQHF. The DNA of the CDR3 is TGTGCCAGCAGCTTGGACGGAGGATTGAGCAATCAGCCCCAGCATTTT.

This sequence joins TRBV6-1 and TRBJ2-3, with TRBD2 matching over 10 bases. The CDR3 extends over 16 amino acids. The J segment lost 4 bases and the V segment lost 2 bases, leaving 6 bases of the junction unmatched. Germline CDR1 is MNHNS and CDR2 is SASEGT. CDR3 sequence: CASSELAGEGADTQYF. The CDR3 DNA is TGTGCCAGCAGTGAACTAGCGGGAGAGGGGGCAGATACGCAGTATTTT.

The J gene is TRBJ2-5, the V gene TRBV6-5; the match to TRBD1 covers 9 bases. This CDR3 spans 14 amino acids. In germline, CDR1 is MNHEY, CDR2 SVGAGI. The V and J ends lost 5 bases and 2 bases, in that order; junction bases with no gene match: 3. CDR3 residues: CASSDGQGQETQYF. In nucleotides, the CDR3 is TGTGCCAGCAGTGACGGACAGGGGCAAGAGACCCAGTACTTC.

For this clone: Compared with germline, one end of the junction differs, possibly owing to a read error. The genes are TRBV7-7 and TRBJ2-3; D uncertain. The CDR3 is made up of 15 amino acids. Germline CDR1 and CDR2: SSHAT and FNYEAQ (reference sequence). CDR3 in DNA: TGTGCTAGCAGCTTAAACGTACAAGGCACAGATACGCAGTATTTT. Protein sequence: CASSLNVQGTDTQYF.